Given below is one T cell receptor (beta chain) in context. Its cognate antigen has yet to be identified. One base separates it from a far larger clone, so it is likely a read error. These data originate in a study of shared clonotypes between healthy human individuals (dated by TCRdb to the early 2020s). Background on the whole study: A couple of women and a few men aged 18 to 49 years were included in the cohort. To estimate repertoire size and how much clonotypes are shared between individuals, the study performed deep sequencing of blood TCR repertoires from roughly five healthy adults. Libraries were prepared and TCR repertoires were sequenced by different laboratories using diverse techniques, in order to increase sequencing depth and limit assay-specific biases. Per donor, leukapheresis produced somewhere between about 0.94 and 9.5 billion PBMCs.

Results and caveats for the whole study, not just this receptor: The genetic and exposure-history diversity represented was limited by the small number of donors. Sampling was restricted to blood, and TCR repertoires in tissues likely differ from the TCR repertoires found in blood. Pairwise subsampling indicated that sequencing depth was expected to affect the degree of clonotype sharing among donors.

Healthy HIV-negative adults with no recently reported acute infections or vaccinations were included as donors. Every donor was a Caucasian adult living in Nashville, Tennessee, USA. For unsorted samples, about 87 million PBMCs were counted, and genomic DNA was extracted using the QIAamp DNA Blood Mini kit. After blood collection by leukapheresis, PBMCs were isolated using Ficoll-Histopaque density gradient centrifugation and then cryopreserved in the vapor phase of liquid nitrogen. Trimming at the junction amounts to 5 bases on V and 9 bases on J, and the germline ends lie 10 bases apart. Reading the germline V gene gives CDR1 SGHTA and CDR2 FQGNSA. Reading from cysteine to phenylalanine, the CDR3 counts 12 amino acids. Just CDR3 DNA is preserved here, 36 bases in frame from base 1. Using the deep immunoSEQ assay, TCR CDR3 regions were amplified from genomic DNA by multiplex PCR. Extracted genomic DNA from each cell subset was spread evenly across all wells of several immunoSEQ 96-well plates, with each plate serving as a replicate. For unsorted PBMC, approximately 290 ng of genomic DNA, equivalent to about 30,000 T cell genomes, went into each replicate PCR. Genomic DNA from unsorted PBMC was sequenced over ten immunoSEQ deep assay plates. Purified libraries were measured with a Qubit 3.0 fluorometer, size-checked on a Bioanalyzer 2100, and measured again with the KAPA Library Quantification kit. Every immunoSEQ 96-well plate was sequenced on a separate single-read 150-cycle Illumina NextSeq 550 flow cell. The published analysis was carried out like this. Because the immunoSEQ output included only junctional sequences and no quality scores, the filtering could not be the same as the filtering used for full-length reads. Sequences were annotated with PyIR, a Python wrapper for IgBLAST v1.9, using IMGT germline references to assign V/J genes and CDR3. Reads with weak V/J assignments (E-value above 1e-6), missing CDR3, stop codons, out-of-frame junctions, or ambiguous translated residues were removed. V3J clonotypes were defined as sequences sharing the same inferred V gene, J gene, and CDR3 amino acid sequence. To compute the percentage overlap between repertoires, the number of shared unique clonotypes was divided by the size of the smaller repertoire. RTK rarefaction, the Chao1 estimator, and Recon v2.1 estimates of unobserved clonotypes were used to assess repertoire richness. TCRdb holds this immuneACCESS table with in-frame rearrangements only. Some clones are missing; in checked studies, unresolved V genes explain under half, and the rest has no known cause. V and J calls and clone size are copied from that table; D and trimming were computed from the DNA. Counted in this sample were some 490,000 clones; around 85% of them appeared once. The top ten constitute about 13% of the sample.

The chain links TRBV7-2 with TRBJ2-2, with no confidently assigned D gene. The sequenced sample was PBMCs. The clonotype comes from a middle-aged woman in good health. Some clones in this sample may be carry-over from other donors' samples. For the CDR3, the sequence is CASSPAAWELFF. The nucleotide sequence reads TGTGCCAGCAGCCCAGCTGCCTGGGAGCTGTTTTTT. Full variable domain (CDR3 extended with the reference TRBV7-2 and TRBJ2-2 proteins): GAGVSQSPSNKVTEKGKDVELRCDPISGHTALYWYRQSLGQGLEFLIYFQGNSAPDKSGLPSDRFSAERTGGSVSTLTIQRTQQEDSAVYLCASSPAAWELFFGEGSRLTVL.